This T cell receptor (beta chain) was found in a study of CD8+CD57+ T cells in acquired aplastic anemia. Study as a whole: Sorted CD4+ and CD8+ cells yielded about 2.9 ug of DNA on average. Healthy donor CD4+ samples were sequenced to a depth that averaged around 9.9 million reads.

J was trimmed by 8 bases and V by 2 bases; bases with no gene match: 12. There are 17 residues in the CDR3. Germline V gene data show CDR1 as SSHAT and CDR2 as FNYEAQ (reference sequence). This clonotype showed up many times. As yet, its antigen is unknown. The TCR beta profiling, which covered VDJ combination and CDR3 sequence, was carried out using genomic DNA as the template. TCRdb ran MiXCR on the reads and lists one entry per CDR3 protein. The data contain some 220,000 distinct CDR3 sequences, 30% to 35% of them singletons. Findings and caveats of the study: Overlap between patients and controls comprised about 28 CD8+ CDR3 sequences. Statistical testing detected no significant gap in CD8+ Simpson's diversity between patients and controls.

This TCR was recovered from a human donor in good health, serving as a control. The chain carries TRBV7-7 and TRBJ2-3; 11 bases fit TRBD2. Sequences were obtained from sorted CD4+, CD8+, or CD8+CD57+ T cells (not recorded which) from PBMCs. The CDR3 DNA reads TGTGCCAGCAGCTTAACTTATAGCGGGAGGGCGGTGGTTACGCAGTATTTT. This sequence encodes CASSLTYSGRAVVTQYF. The full variable domain, completed using reference TRBV7-7 and TRBJ2-3, is GAGVSQSPRYKVTKRGQDVTLRCDPISSHATLYWYQQALGQGPEFLTYFNYEAQPDKSGLPSDRFSAERPEGSISTLTIQRTEQRDSAMYRCASSLTYSGRAVVTQYFGPGTRLTVL.